This T cell receptor (beta chain) was recovered during a study of control samples from healthy donors and cancer patients. Deletions cut 3 bases from V and 0 bases from J, with 7 bases between. The length of the CDR3 is 14 residues. Germline V gene lookup returns CDR1 SGDLS and CDR2 YYNGEE. This clone occurred once. Assay: immunoSEQ multiplex PCR; the TCRdb copy retains only in-frame clones and omits some. The sample has around 250,000 clones, approximately 80% seen once. Material: PBMCs. The receptor comes from a woman aged 60-70 years with lung cancer. The chain couples TRBV9 to TRBJ1-3, with TRBD1 as a possible D gene (5 bases). The CDR3 bases are TGTGCCAGCAGCGACAGGACCTCTGGAAACACCATATATTTT. Translated, it gives CASSDRTSGNTIYF.